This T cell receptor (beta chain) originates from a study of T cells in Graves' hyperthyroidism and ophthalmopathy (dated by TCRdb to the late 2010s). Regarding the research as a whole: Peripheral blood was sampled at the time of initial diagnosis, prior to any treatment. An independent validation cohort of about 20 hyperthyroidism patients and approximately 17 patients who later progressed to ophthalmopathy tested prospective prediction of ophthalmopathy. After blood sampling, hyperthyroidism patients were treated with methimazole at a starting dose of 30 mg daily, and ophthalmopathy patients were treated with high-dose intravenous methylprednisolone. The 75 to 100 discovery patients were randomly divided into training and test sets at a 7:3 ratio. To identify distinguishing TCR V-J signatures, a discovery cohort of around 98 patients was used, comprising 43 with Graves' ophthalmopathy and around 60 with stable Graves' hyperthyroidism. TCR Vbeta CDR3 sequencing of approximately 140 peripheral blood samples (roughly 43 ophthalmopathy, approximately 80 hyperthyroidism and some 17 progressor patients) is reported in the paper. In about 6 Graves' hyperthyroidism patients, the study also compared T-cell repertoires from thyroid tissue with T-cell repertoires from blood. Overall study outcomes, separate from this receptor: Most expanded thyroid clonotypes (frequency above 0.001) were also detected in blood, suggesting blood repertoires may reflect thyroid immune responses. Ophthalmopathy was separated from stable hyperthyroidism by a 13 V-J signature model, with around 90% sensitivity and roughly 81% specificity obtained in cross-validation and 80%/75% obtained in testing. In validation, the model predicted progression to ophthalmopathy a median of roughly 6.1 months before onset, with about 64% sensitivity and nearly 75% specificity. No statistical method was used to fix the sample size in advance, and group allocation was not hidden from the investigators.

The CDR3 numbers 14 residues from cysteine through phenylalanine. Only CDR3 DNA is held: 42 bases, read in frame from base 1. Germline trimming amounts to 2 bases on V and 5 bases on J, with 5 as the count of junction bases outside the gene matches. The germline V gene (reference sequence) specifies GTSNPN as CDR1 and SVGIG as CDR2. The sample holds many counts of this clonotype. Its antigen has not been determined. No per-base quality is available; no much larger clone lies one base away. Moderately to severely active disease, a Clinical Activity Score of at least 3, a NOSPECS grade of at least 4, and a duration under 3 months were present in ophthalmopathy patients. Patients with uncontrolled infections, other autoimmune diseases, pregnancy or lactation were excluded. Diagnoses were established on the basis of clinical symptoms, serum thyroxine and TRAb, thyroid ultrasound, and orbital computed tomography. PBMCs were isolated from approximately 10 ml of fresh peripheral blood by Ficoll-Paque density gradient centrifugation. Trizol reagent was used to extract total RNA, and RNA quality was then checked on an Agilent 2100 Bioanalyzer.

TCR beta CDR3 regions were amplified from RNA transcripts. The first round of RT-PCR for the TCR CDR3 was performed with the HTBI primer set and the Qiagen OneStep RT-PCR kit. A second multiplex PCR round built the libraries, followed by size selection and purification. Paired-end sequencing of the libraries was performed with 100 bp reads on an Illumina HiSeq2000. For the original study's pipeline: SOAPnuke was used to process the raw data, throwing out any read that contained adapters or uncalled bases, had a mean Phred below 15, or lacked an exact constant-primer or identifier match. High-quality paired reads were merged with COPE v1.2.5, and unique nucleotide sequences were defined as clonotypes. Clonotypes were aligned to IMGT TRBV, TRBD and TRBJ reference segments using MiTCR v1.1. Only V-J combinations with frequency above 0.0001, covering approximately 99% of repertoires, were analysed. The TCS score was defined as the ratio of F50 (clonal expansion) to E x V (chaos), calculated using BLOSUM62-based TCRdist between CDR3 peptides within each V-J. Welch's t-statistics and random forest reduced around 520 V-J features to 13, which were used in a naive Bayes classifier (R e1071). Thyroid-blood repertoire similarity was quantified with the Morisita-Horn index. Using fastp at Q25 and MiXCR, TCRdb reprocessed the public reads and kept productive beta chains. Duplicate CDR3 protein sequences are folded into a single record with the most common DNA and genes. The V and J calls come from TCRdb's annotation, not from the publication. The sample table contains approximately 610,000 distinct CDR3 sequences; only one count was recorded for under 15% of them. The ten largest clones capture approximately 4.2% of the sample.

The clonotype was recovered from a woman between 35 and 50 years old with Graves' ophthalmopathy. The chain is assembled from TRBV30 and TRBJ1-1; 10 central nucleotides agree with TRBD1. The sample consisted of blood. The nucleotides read TGTGCCTGGAGTACGGGACAGGGGTTTACTGAAGCTTTCTTT. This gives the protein CAWSTGQGFTEAFF.